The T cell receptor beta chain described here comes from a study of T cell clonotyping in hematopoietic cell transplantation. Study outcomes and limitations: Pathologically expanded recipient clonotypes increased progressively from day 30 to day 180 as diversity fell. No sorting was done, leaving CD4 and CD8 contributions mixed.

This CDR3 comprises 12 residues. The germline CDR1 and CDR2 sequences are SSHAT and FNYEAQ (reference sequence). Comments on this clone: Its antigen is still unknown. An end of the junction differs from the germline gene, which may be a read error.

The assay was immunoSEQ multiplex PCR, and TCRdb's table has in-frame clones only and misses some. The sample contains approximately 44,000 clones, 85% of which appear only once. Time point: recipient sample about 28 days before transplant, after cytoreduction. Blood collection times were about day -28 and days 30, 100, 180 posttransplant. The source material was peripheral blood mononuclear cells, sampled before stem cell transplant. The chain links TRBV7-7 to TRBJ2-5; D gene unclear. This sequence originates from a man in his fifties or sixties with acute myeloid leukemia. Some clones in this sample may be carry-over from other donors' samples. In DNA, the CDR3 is TGTGCTAGCAGCTTAGATCAAGAGACCCAGTACTTC. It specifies CASSLDQETQYF.